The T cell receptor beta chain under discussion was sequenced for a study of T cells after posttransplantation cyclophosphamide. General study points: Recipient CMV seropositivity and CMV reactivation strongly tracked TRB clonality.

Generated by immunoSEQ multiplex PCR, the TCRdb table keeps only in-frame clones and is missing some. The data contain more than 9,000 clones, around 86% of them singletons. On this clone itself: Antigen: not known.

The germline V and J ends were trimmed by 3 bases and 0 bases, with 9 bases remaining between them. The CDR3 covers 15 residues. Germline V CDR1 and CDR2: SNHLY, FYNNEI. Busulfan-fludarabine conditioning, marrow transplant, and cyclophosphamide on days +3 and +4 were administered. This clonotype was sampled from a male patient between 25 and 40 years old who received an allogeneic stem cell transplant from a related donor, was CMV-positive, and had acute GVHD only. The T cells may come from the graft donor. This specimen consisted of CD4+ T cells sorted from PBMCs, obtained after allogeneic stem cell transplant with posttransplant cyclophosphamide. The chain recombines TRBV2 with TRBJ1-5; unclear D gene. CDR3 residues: CASSESGYSNQPQHF. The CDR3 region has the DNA TGTGCCAGCAGTGAGTCGGGATATAGCAATCAGCCCCAGCATTTT.